This T cell receptor (beta chain) was documented in a study of blood T cell repertoires in COVID-19. The overall study: Recovery meant two consecutive negative NP/OP PCR tests, professional clearance, or resolved symptoms. Samples came from the United States, Italy and Spain, spanning acute and convalescent COVID-19.

Clones were read by immunoSEQ multiplex PCR, and TCRdb kept only the in-frame ones, dropping some. The repertoire consists of some 300,000 clones, with around 89% occurring once and the leading ten covering 2% to 2.5%. Germline V lookup: CDR1 KGHSH, CDR2 LQKENI. This CDR3 has 17 residues. V lost 3 bases to trimming and J lost 7 bases; unmatched junction nucleotides: 15. Cohorts were determined from participant-reported clinical history. This chain links TRBV18 with TRBJ1-5; 7 bases fit TRBD1. The sequenced material came from PBMCs or T cells enriched from blood (not recorded which). The TCR originated in a woman aged 60-75 years in a cohort exposed to, infected with or recovered from COVID-19 (not recorded which). The DNA for the CDR3 is TGTGCCAGCTCACCCGCGGGACAGCGGGTAGGTCGCCAGCCCCAGCATTTT. Residues: CASSPAGQRVGRQPQHF.